The sequence of this TCR beta chain was determined in a study of shared clonotypes between healthy human individuals. In the case of this clone: Its antigen is still unknown.

Study observations and caveats: It was observed that roughly 5.1% of naive CD4 clonotypes were shared across several donors.

The V end lost 3 bases, the J end lost 1 base, and 12 bases lay between the germline ends. Germline assignment: CDR1 MNHNS and CDR2 SASEGT. The CDR3 extends over 15 amino acids. Naive CD8 cells lacked CD45RO, underwent positive selection for CCR7 and left out terminally differentiated effector memory CD45RA+ cells. Donation came from healthy HIV-negative adults that had no recent acute infections or vaccinations. The study ran the assay at deep level. Clones were read by immunoSEQ multiplex PCR, and TCRdb kept only the in-frame ones, dropping some. The profile shows a few million clones, 90% to 95% of them singletons.

The chain uses TRBV6-1 and TRBJ2-5, with D perhaps matching TRBD1 (6 bases). This TCR was sampled from a man aged 18 to 29 in good health. Some clones in this sample may be carry-over from other donors' samples. Material for sequencing was naive CD8+ T cells from PBMCs. CDR3 nucleotides: TGTGCCAGCAGTGACGTACAGGGTACCCAAGAGACCCAGTACTTC. Translating it yields CASSDVQGTQETQYF.